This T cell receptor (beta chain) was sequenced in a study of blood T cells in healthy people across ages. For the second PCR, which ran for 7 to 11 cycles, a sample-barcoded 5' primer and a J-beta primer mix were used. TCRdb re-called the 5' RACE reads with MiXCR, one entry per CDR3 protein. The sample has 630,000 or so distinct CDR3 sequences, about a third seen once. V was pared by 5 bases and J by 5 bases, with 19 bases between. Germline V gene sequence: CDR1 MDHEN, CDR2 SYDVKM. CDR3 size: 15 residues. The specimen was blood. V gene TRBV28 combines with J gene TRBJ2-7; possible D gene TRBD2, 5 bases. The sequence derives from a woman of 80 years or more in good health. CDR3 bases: TGTGCCAGCAGTGCCCGGGAAACAGCACGCGACGAGCAGTACTTC. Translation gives CASSARETARDEQYF.